This T cell receptor (beta chain) is drawn from a study of patients and donors after allogeneic stem cell transplantation. TCRdb reanalysed the RT-PCR reads using MiXCR and keeps one entry per CDR3 protein. The sample yields approximately 200,000 distinct CDR3 sequences, more than 35% seen once. V shed 5 bases and J 5 bases; nucleotides not matched to a gene: 5. This CDR3 is 13 amino acids long. Germline loops: CDR1 SEHNR, CDR2 FQNEAQ (reference sequence). The origin of this receptor is a human donor who was either an allogeneic HSCT recipient or a stem cell or donor lymphocyte infusion donor (not recorded which). It is not recorded whose cells these are; they may come from a transplant donor. Sequencing was performed on blood, either unsorted or a sorted T cell fraction (not recorded which). The chain is built from TRBV7-9 and TRBJ2-5; 7 bases fit TRBD1. CDR3 in amino acids: CASSRRQGETQYF. The CDR3 nucleotides are TGTGCCAGCAGCCGAAGACAGGGCGAGACCCAGTACTTC. The full variable domain, with the rest looked up from reference TRBV7-9 and TRBJ2-5, is DTGVSQNPRHKITKRGQNVTFRCDPISEHNRLYWYRQTLGQGPEFLTYFQNEAQLEKSRLLSDRFSAERPKGSFSTLEIQRTEQGDSAMYLCASSRRQGETQYFGPGTRLLVL.